The entry below gives a single T cell receptor (beta chain) sequence along with its context. The data belong to a study of blood T cell repertoires in COVID-19. The wider study: PBMCs, B-cell-depleted T cells, or T cells were the source of the cDNA or gDNA that made up the material.

Per the authors' pipeline: Amplification with reference gene primers provided the estimates of nucleated cell counts. Sequencing was performed with immunoSEQ multiplex PCR; in TCRdb, only in-frame clones are kept and a portion is missing. The DNA gave D and trimming, while V, J and clone size come from that table. The repertoire holds 75,000 to 85,000 clones, with roughly four fifths as singletons. This receptor was identified in a human donor in a cohort sampled during active COVID-19. The sequenced material came from peripheral blood.

This CDR3 reads CASSDFSTDTQYF. Here the CDR3 DNA reads TGTGCCAGCTCGGACTTCAGCACAGATACGCAGTATTTT. The chain joins TRBV7-6 to TRBJ2-3; weak D call: TRBD2 (5 bases). Germline values: CDR1 SGHVS, CDR2 FNYEAQ. With 8 bases removed from V and 0 bases from J, the gap between germline ends came to 9 bases. The CDR3 contains 13 residues.